These 9 T cell receptor beta chains were sequenced from one sample in a study of PD-L1 blockade in urothelial cancer (dated by TCRdb to about 2017). Receptor libraries were prepared by the immunoSEQ multiplex PCR assay. TCRdb limited this immuneACCESS table to in-frame rearrangements with V and J called. A share of clones is missing; checked studies link under half to unresolved V genes, and the rest is unexplained. The sample table lists about 49,000 clones, nearly 90% of them with a count of one. Clones ranked in the top ten supply 7.6% of the sample. The material was PBMCs, obtained around atezolizumab (anti-PD-L1) treatment. The receptors shown here come from a man in his sixties with urothelial cancer.

The V and J genes are TRBV7-2 and TRBJ2-5; TRBD1 matches at 7 bases. Germline values: CDR1 SGHTA, CDR2 FQGNSA. The CDR3 loop spans 14 amino acids. Trimming removed 5 bases from V and 2 bases from J; junction bases left unmatched: 5. The CDR3, as DNA: TGTGCCAGCAGCCGGGACAGCAATCAAGAGACCCAGTACTTC. Encoded protein: CASSRDSNQETQYF.

This clone was observed a single time. The chain uses TRBV7-3 and TRBJ2-7; no definite D call. The CDR3 extends over 17 amino acids. CDR1 is SGHTA and CDR2 is FQGTGA in the germline V gene. Trimming took off 2 bases at V and 5 bases at J, with 22 bases between the two ends. The CDR3 DNA reads as TGTGCCAGCAGCTTAGGCGGTGGCACCTCCCCCGAACACGAGCAGTACTTC. The encoded protein is CASSLGGGTSPEHEQYF.

J is TRBJ1-2 and V is TRBV15, with D possibly matching TRBD1 (5 bases). The CDR3 contains 13 residues. V lost 3 bases and J 5 bases, leaving 10 bases between the germline ends. Germline CDR1 and CDR2: LNHNV and YYDKDF (reference sequence). DNA of the CDR3: TGTGCCACCAGCAGGGCTGCAGGGTATGGCTACACCTTC. The encoded protein is CATSRAAGYGYTF.

V usage is TRBV30 and J usage is TRBJ1-4; the match to TRBD1 covers 7 bases. CDR1 and CDR2 from the germline V gene are GTSNPN and SVGIG (reference sequence). The J segment lost 13 bases and the V segment lost 1 base, leaving 6 bases of the junction unmatched. This CDR3 region has 12 residues. In nucleotides, the CDR3 is TGTGCCTGGAGTGGACAGGGATCAGGACTGTTTTTT. Protein product: CAWSGQGSGLFF.

Details on this clone: Other DNA variants within this sample encode the same CDR3. The chain recombines TRBV5-4 with TRBJ1-1, with 7 bases aligning to TRBD1. The CDR3 totals 15 residues. The germline CDR1 and CDR2 sequences are SGHNT and YYREEE (reference sequence). Trimming cost V 3 bases and J 0 bases; bases outside gene matches: 5. The chain's CDR3 is CASSYPGQMNTEAFF. CDR3 in DNA: TGTGCCAGCAGCTACCCGGGACAGATGAACACTGAAGCTTTCTTT.

The V call is TRBV5-1, the J call TRBJ1-4; 12 bases fit TRBD1. The CDR3 covers 17 residues. CDR1 and CDR2 (germline): SGHRS, YFSETQ. V trimming: 0 bases; J trimming: 6 bases; junction bases outside the gene matches: 6. For the CDR3, the DNA is TGCGCCAGCAGCTTGGCCGGGACAGGGGGCGTGGATGAAAAACTGTTTTTT. It yields the protein CASSLAGTGGVDEKLFF.

This clone was recorded only once. The V and J genes are TRBV18 and TRBJ1-2; TRBD1 is a possible D gene (6 bases). CDR1 is KGHSH and CDR2 is LQKENI in the germline V gene. This CDR3 region has 13 residues. V shed 4 bases and J shed 7 bases, with 13 bases lying between them. This chain's CDR3 is CASSLSTGPGYTF. CDR3 sequence (DNA): TGTGCCAGCTCACTCTCAACAGGGCCTGGCTACACCTTC. Complete variable domain (other parts from reference TRBV18 and TRBJ1-2): NAGVMQNPRHLVRRRGQEARLRCSPMKGHSHVYWYRQLPEEGLKFMVYLQKENIIDESGMPKERFSAEFPKEGPSILRIQQVVRGDSAAYFCASSLSTGPGYTFGSGTRLTVV.

The rearrangement uses TRBV5-1 and TRBJ2-7; D gene ambiguous. Trimming removed 0 bases from V and 0 bases from J, with 10 bases in between. The CDR3 totals 15 residues. Germline assignment: CDR1 SGHRS and CDR2 YFSETQ. Written as DNA, the CDR3 is TGCGCCAGCAGCTTGGGGAGCCCAAGCTCCTACGAGCAGTACTTC. This translates into CASSLGSPSSYEQYF.

The V call is TRBV11-2, the J call TRBJ2-5; a weak D match, TRBD2 (5 bases). The CDR3 loop spans 14 amino acids. Trimming removed 2 bases at V and 5 bases at J, with 12 bases between. Per the germline V gene, CDR1 is SGHAT and CDR2 is FQNNGV. The CDR3: CASSLLPGKETQYF. In DNA form, the CDR3 reads TGTGCCAGCAGCTTACTCCCGGGGAAGGAGACCCAGTACTTC.